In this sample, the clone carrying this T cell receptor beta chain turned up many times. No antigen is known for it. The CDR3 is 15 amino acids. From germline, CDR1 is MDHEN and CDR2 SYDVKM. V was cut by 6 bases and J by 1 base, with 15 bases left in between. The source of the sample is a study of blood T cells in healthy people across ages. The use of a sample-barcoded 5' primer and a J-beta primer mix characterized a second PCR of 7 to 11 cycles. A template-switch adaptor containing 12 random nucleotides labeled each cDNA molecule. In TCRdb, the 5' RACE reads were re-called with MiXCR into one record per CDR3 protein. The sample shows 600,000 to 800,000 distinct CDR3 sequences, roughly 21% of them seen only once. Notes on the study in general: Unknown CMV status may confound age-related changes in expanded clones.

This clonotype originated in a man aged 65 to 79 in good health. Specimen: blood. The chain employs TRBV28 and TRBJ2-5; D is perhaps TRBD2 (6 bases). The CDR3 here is CASRDSGNLQETQYF. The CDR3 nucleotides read TGTGCCAGCAGAGATAGCGGAAACCTCCAAGAGACCCAGTACTTC.